One sample yielded the 17 T cell receptor beta chains listed below, sequenced in a study of PD-L1 blockade in urothelial cancer. Profiling relied on immunoSEQ multiplex PCR, and the TCRdb table lists in-frame clones only, not all of them. The sample holds roughly 46,000 clones, approximately 85% seen once. Documented time point: peripheral blood 6 weeks after treatment start. The specimen comprised PBMCs, sampled around atezolizumab (anti-PD-L1) treatment. Source of these receptors: a man aged 45-65 years with urothelial cancer.

The chain is built from TRBV11-3 and TRBJ2-3; 9 bases match TRBD1. The germline CDR1 and CDR2 sequences are SGHNT and YENEEA. This CDR3 comprises 16 residues. Trimming cost V 7 bases and J 0 bases; bases outside gene matches: 8. CDR3 in DNA: TGTGCCAGCACCTTGGGGACAGGGTCTAGCACAGATACGCAGTATTTT. It yields the protein CASTLGTGSSTDTQYF.

The J gene is TRBJ2-7, the V gene TRBV7-9; TRBD1 aligns across 7 bases. CDR3 size: 14 residues. Trimming took 4 bases from V and 1 from J; bases not matched to a gene: 4. From germline, CDR1 is SEHNR and CDR2 FQNEAQ (reference sequence). This chain's CDR3 is CASSSRQGSYEQYF. The CDR3 DNA reads TGTGCCAGCAGCTCAAGACAGGGTTCCTACGAGCAGTACTTC.

A word on this clone: The junction shows a germline mismatch at one end, possibly a read error. This chain connects TRBV7-7 to TRBJ2-7, with 7 bases lining up with TRBD1. The CDR3 is 13 amino acids. CDR1 is SSHAT and CDR2 is FNYEAQ in the germline V gene (reference sequence). In DNA form, the CDR3 reads TGTGCTAGCAGCCAGACAGGGACCTACGAGCAGTACTTC. It specifies CASSQTGTYEQYF.

V is TRBV4-1 and J is TRBJ1-2; maybe TRBD1 (5 bases). Germline-derived CDR1 and CDR2 are MGHRA and YSYEKL. The CDR3 has 15 amino acids. The V end lost 4 bases, the J end lost 7 bases, and 19 bases lay between the germline ends. CDR3 sequence: CASSPGTSLAGGYTF. CDR3 coding DNA: TGCGCCAGCAGCCCCGGGACTTCCCTCGCGGGTGGCTACACCTTC.

This chain links TRBV27 with TRBJ2-7, with TRBD1 identical over 8 bases. CDR3 size: 16 residues. Germline V lookup: CDR1 MNHEY, CDR2 SMNVEV (reference sequence). The J segment lost 2 bases and the V segment lost 4 bases, leaving 10 bases of the junction unmatched. The DNA of the CDR3 is TGTGCCAGCAGTTCCGACAGGGGTGTGGTTGCCTACGAGCAGTACTTC. This translates into CASSSDRGVVAYEQYF.

The rearrangement links TRBV4-1 to TRBJ2-4; D might be TRBD2 (5 bases). This CDR3 is built from 15 residues. Germline V gene sequence: CDR1 MGHRA, CDR2 YSYEKL. V was cut by 3 bases and J by 0 bases, with 9 bases left in between. CDR3 sequence: CASSQGGLAKNIQYF. Here the CDR3 DNA reads TGCGCCAGCAGCCAGGGCGGACTAGCCAAAAACATTCAGTACTTC.

The CDR3 is CASSFLRDRFFNQPQHF. The CDR3 DNA sequence: TGTGCCAGCAGTTTCCTCCGGGACAGATTTTTCAATCAGCCCCAGCATTTT. The chain recombines TRBV27 with TRBJ1-5; 7 bases agree with TRBD1. V shed 3 bases, J shed 3 bases, and the junction held 11 bases outside the gene matches. The CDR3 loop spans 17 amino acids. The V gene's germline CDR1 is MNHEY and CDR2 SMNVEV (reference sequence).

This chain joins TRBV7-9 and TRBJ2-5, with D maybe TRBD1 (6 bases). This CDR3 has 14 residues. Trimming left V 3 bases short and J 5 bases short, with 13 bases between. Germline V gene lookup returns CDR1 SEHNR and CDR2 FQNEAQ (reference sequence). CDR3 DNA sequence: TGTGCCAGCAGCTTCACAGGGCCTGGGGAGACCCAGTACTTC. Amino acids: CASSFTGPGETQYF. The full variable domain, in which reference TRBV7-9 and TRBJ2-5 provide the parts outside the CDR3, is DTGVSQNPRHKITKRGQNVTFRCDPISEHNRLYWYRQTLGQGPEFLTYFQNEAQLEKSRLLSDRFSAERPKGSFSTLEIQRTEQGDSAMYLCASSFTGPGETQYFGPGTRLLVL.

Of note for this clone: Its ends do not fully match the called genes, so a read error is possible. The V call is TRBV27, the J call TRBJ1-1, with 8 bases aligning to TRBD1. This CDR3 is 13 amino acids long. From germline, CDR1 is MNHEY and CDR2 SMNVEV (reference sequence). CDR3 in amino acids: CASSFPGTGSPFF. CDR3 DNA sequence: TGTGCCAGCAGTTTCCCGGGGACAGGATCCCCATTTTTT.

The V gene is TRBV6-1, the J gene TRBJ2-3, with D possibly matching TRBD1 (6 bases). Trimming removed 6 bases from V and 0 bases from J, with 19 bases in between. CDR3 length equals 17 residues. Germline CDR1 and CDR2: MNHNS and SASEGT. CDR3 region: CASSEIKGVPSTDTQYF. The DNA of the CDR3 is TGTGCCAGCAGCGAAATTAAGGGGGTCCCAAGCACAGATACGCAGTATTTT.

The rearrangement joins TRBV19 to TRBJ2-7; 13 nucleotides align to TRBD2. Per germline, CDR1 LNHDA and CDR2 SQIVND (reference sequence). Trimming took 5 bases from V and 2 from J; bases not matched to a gene: 9. The CDR3 covers 17 residues. CDR3 sequence reads: CASSVPGLAGSTYEQYF. The CDR3, as DNA: TGTGCCAGTAGTGTACCGGGACTAGCGGGATCCACCTACGAGCAGTACTTC.

The V and J genes are TRBV14 and TRBJ2-3; the match to TRBD2 covers 7 bases. Germline V lookup: CDR1 SGHDN, CDR2 FVKESK. Trimming at V came to 1 base and at J to 2 bases, leaving 9 bases not matched to a gene. This CDR3 is built from 17 residues. The CDR3 region has the DNA TGTGCCAGCAGCCAAGCCTTTTTAGCGGGTTTCACAGATACGCAGTATTTT. Its protein product is CASSQAFLAGFTDTQYF.

The V call is TRBV27, the J call TRBJ2-5, with D maybe TRBD2 (7 bases). The V and J ends lost 5 bases and 4 bases respectively, with 14 bases between them. The germline gives CDR1 MNHEY, CDR2 SMNVEV (reference sequence). This CDR3 spans 14 amino acids. The CDR3 nucleotides read TGTGCCAGCAGTCCCCCGGGGGGCCGAGAGACCCAGTACTTC. As protein: CASSPPGGRETQYF.

The chain joins TRBV5-1 to TRBJ2-7; unclear D gene. The CDR3 spans 15 residues. Germline lookup yields CDR1 SGHRS and CDR2 YFSETQ. V dropped 2 bases and J dropped 3 bases, with 15 bases sitting between them. CDR3 protein: CASSFVADGFYEQYF. The CDR3 coding sequence is TGCGCCAGCAGCTTCGTAGCCGACGGTTTCTACGAGCAGTACTTC.

The chain is built from TRBV9 and TRBJ2-3; tentative D call: TRBD1 (6 bases). This CDR3 region has 14 residues. Trimming took 2 bases from V and 4 from J, leaving 11 bases between them. Germline V gene lookup returns CDR1 SGDLS and CDR2 YYNGEE. CDR3 loop: CASSVTRTADTQYF. The CDR3 coding sequence is TGTGCCAGCAGCGTTACCCGGACAGCAGATACGCAGTATTTT.

CDR3 nucleotide sequence: TGCGCCAGCATTGGGACAGGGAGGCTCGAGCAGTACTTC. Translation: CASIGTGRLEQYF. The genes are TRBV10-2 and TRBJ2-7; 9 bases are a match to TRBD1. Germline assignment: CDR1 WSHSY and CDR2 SAAADI. The CDR3 covers 13 residues. The trim removed 7 bases at V and 6 bases at J, leaving 7 bases unmatched.

The V call is TRBV9, the J call TRBJ1-1, with D perhaps matching TRBD1 (6 bases). The germline V gene has CDR1 SGDLS and CDR2 YYNGEE. The CDR3 loop spans 14 amino acids. V was shortened by 0 bases and J by 5 bases, with 11 bases between the two germline ends. This chain's CDR3 is CASSVAGAWTEAFF. The CDR3 DNA reads as TGTGCCAGCAGCGTAGCAGGGGCGTGGACTGAAGCTTTCTTT.